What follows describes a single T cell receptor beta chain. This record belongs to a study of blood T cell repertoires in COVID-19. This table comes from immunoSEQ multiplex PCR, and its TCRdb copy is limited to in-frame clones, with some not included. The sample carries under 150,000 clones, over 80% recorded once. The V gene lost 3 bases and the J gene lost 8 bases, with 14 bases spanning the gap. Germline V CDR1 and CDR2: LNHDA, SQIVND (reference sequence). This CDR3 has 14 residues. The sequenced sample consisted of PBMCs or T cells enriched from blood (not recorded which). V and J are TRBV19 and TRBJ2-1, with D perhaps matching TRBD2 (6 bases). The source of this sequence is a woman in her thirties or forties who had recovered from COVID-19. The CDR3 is CASSIMGLPDEQFF. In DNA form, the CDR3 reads TGTGCCAGTAGTATTATGGGACTCCCAGATGAGCAGTTCTTC.